The 3 T cell receptor beta chains reported below all come from one sample, sequenced in a study of OX40 agonist ivuxolimab in advanced cancers. Assay used: immunoSEQ multiplex PCR; TCRdb lists only in-frame clones, some missing. The data contain some 25,000 clones, 75% to 90% of them singletons. The material was CD4+ or CD8+ T cells sorted from blood, obtained in a trial of the OX40 agonist ivuxolimab. The receptors were sampled from an adult with an advanced solid tumor such as melanoma, head and neck, liver or kidney cancer.

The V call is TRBV27, the J call TRBJ2-7; D may be TRBD2 (6 bases). With 2 bases removed from V and 2 bases from J, the gap between germline ends came to 10 bases. The V gene's germline CDR1 is MNHEY and CDR2 SMNVEV (reference sequence). The CDR3 has 14 amino acids. The chain's CDR3 is CASSLGSGPYEQYF. In DNA, the CDR3 is TGTGCCAGCAGTTTAGGTAGCGGACCCTACGAGCAGTACTTC.

V and J are TRBV11-2 and TRBJ1-1, with D possibly TRBD1 on 6 matching bases. The CDR3 has 14 amino acids. Germline CDR1 SGHAT, CDR2 FQNNGV. V shed 5 bases and J shed 0 bases, with 10 bases lying between them. The CDR3 DNA reads TGTGCCAGCAGCCTCGGGACACTGAACACTGAAGCTTTCTTT. Translating it yields CASSLGTLNTEAFF.

The chain carries TRBV19 and TRBJ1-5; TRBD1 aligns across 8 bases. This CDR3 comprises 17 residues. In germline, CDR1 is LNHDA, CDR2 SQIVND (reference sequence). V was clipped by 4 bases and J by 11 bases; unmatched bases: 19. The CDR3 reads CASSTNRDRFWVEAQHF. The DNA for the CDR3 is TGTGCCAGTAGTACCAACCGGGACAGGTTTTGGGTAGAGGCCCAGCATTTT.